This TCR beta chain was captured by sequencing in a study of shared clonotypes between healthy human individuals. Whole-study context: CD4 naive and memory got three plates each, CD8 naive two, CD8 memory one.

Details on this clone: The antigen is undetermined.

All donors qualified as healthy HIV-negative adults and had experienced no recent acute infections or vaccinations. Each sample came from a Caucasian adult donor living in Nashville, Tennessee. Notes on the study in general: Relative to memory subsets, naive subsets generally showed larger estimated richness.

TCRdb keeps only in-frame clones here, not all; method: immunoSEQ multiplex PCR. The sample consists of fewer than 2.5 million clones, approximately 93% of them appearing once. The sequence was obtained from a man between 18 and 29 years old in good health. Some clones in this sample may be carry-over from other donors' samples. Material for sequencing was naive CD4+ T cells from PBMCs. Documented subset: CD45RA+ positively selected.

The CDR3 protein is CASSYSTGGDNQPQHF. CDR3 DNA sequence: TGTGCCAGCAGTTACTCGACCGGGGGCGACAATCAGCCCCAGCATTTT. The chain employs TRBV6-5 and TRBJ1-5; possibly TRBD1 for D (6 bases). The germline V gene encodes CDR1 MNHEY and CDR2 SVGAGI. Trimming cost V 0 bases and J 3 bases, with 12 bases left between them. This CDR3 is built from 16 residues.